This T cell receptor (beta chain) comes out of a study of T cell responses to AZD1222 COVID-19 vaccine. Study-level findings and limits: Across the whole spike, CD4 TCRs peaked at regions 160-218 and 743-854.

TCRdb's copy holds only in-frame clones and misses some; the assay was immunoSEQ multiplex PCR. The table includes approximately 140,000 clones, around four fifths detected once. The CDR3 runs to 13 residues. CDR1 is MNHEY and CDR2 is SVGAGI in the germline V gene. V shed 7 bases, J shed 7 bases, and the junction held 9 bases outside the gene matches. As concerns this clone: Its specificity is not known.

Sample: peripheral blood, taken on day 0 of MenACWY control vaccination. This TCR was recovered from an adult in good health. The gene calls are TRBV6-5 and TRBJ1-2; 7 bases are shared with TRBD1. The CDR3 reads CASIQTGYLGYTF. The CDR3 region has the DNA TGTGCCAGCATACAGACAGGGTATCTTGGCTACACCTTC.